This entry lists 8 T cell receptor beta chains sequenced from one sample in a study of response to subunit inactivated influenza vaccine. TCRdb used MiXCR to reprocess the RT-PCR reads, holding one entry per CDR3 protein. This sample has under 500,000 distinct CDR3 sequences, with 9.5% to 12% found just once. The sample was PBMCs from blood, taken about 40 days after vaccination. These receptor sequences come from a man in his fifties or sixties who received an inactivated influenza vaccine.

This clonotype has at least ten counts. The chain combines TRBV12-3 or TRBV12-4 with TRBJ1-1; D is uncertain. V lost 7 bases and J lost 1, with 13 bases in between. The CDR3 totals 14 residues. In DNA form, the CDR3 reads TGTGCCAGCAAACCTCCGACAAGGAACACTGAAGCTTTCTTT. Translated, it gives CASKPPTRNTEAFF.

The chain uses TRBV20-1 and TRBJ2-1; 12 bases are shared with TRBD2. The CDR3 is 13 amino acids. The V segment lost 1 base and the J segment 10 bases; nucleotides outside the gene matches: 2. The germline V gene has CDR1 DFQATT and CDR2 SNEGSKA (reference sequence). The CDR3 sequence: CSARAGLAGEQFF. The CDR3 coding sequence is TGCAGTGCTAGAGCGGGACTAGCGGGCGAGCAGTTCTTC.

The rearrangement links TRBV5-1 to TRBJ1-1; 9 nucleotides match TRBD1. There are 15 residues in the CDR3. Germline CDR1 SGHRS, CDR2 YFSETQ. V shed 4 bases and J 1 base; nucleotides not matched to a gene: 5. The CDR3 region is CASSMGQGGNTEAFF. CDR3 nucleotides: TGCGCCAGCAGCATGGGACAGGGAGGGAACACTGAAGCTTTCTTT.

The CDR3 reads CASSLWGTISNQPQHF. CDR3 in DNA: TGTGCCAGCAGCTTATGGGGGACAATAAGCAATCAGCCCCAGCATTTT. The J gene is TRBJ1-5, the V gene TRBV7-7; a weak D match, TRBD1 (6 bases). The germline V and J ends were trimmed by 2 bases and 1 base, with 12 bases remaining between them. This CDR3 comprises 16 residues. Per germline, CDR1 SSHAT and CDR2 FNYEAQ (reference sequence).

This clonotype was seen a handful of times. The chain carries TRBV6-5 and TRBJ2-3; 11 positions match TRBD2. The germline CDR1 and CDR2 sequences are MNHEY and SVGAGI. The CDR3 contains 17 residues. V dropped 4 bases and J dropped 2; count of bases not matched to a gene: 8. CDR3 bases: TGTGCCAGCAGTTTGAACAAACTAGCGGGGGACACAGATACGCAGTATTTT. It is translated as CASSLNKLAGDTDTQYF.

This clonotype was seen ten or more times. This chain joins TRBV29-1 and TRBJ2-1; TRBD1 matches 9 bases. Trimming removed 3 bases from V and 10 bases from J; junction bases left unmatched: 7. CDR3 size: 13 residues. CDR1 is SQVTM, CDR2 ANQGSEA, per germline. The CDR3 DNA reads TGCAGCGTTGAGACCAACAGGGGGCGGGAGCAGTTCTTC. Amino acid sequence: CSVETNRGREQFF.

This chain uses TRBV7-6 with TRBJ2-2; D might be TRBD2 (7 bases). Between the trimmed V and J ends, which lost 5 bases and 2 bases, there was a span of 15 bases. The CDR3 consists of 16 residues. Germline loops: CDR1 SGHVS, CDR2 FNYEAQ. CDR3 bases: TGTGCCAGCAGCACGCACAGGGACTACAACACCGGGGAGCTGTTTTTT. Translation: CASSTHRDYNTGELFF.

Ten or more counts support this clonotype. The CDR3 loop is CSARSSGLYNEQFF. The CDR3 DNA follows: TGCAGTGCTAGGTCCTCAGGGCTATACAATGAGCAGTTCTTC. The chain has TRBV20-1 and TRBJ2-1, with D perhaps TRBD1 (5 bases). V lost 3 bases and J lost 4, with 13 bases in between. The length of the CDR3 is 14 residues. CDR1 and CDR2 (germline): DFQATT, SNEGSKA (reference sequence).